One sample yielded the 27 T cell receptor beta chains listed below, sequenced in a study of OX40 agonist ivuxolimab in advanced cancers. Library preparation employed the immunoSEQ multiplex PCR assay. Drawn from immuneACCESS, this table holds only the in-frame rearrangements with V and J called that TCRdb kept. Clones are partly lost; checked studies trace under half to an unresolved V gene and leave the rest unexplained. This sample gives 70,000 to 80,000 clones in total; 90% to 95% of them show up just once. The ten largest clones capture 15% to 19% of the sample. This sample comprised CD4+ or CD8+ T cells sorted from blood, obtained in a trial of the OX40 agonist ivuxolimab. The receptors were sampled from an adult with an advanced solid tumor such as melanoma, head and neck, liver or kidney cancer.

V is TRBV6-5 and J is TRBJ1-5; D might be TRBD1 (6 bases). This CDR3 has 15 amino acids. Germline V CDR1 and CDR2: MNHEY, SVGAGI. The V end was cut by 6 bases, the J end by 0 bases, with 12 bases between. This CDR3 reads CASSPDSNSNQPQHF. The DNA of the CDR3 is TGTGCCAGCAGCCCGGACAGCAATAGCAATCAGCCCCAGCATTTT.

The rearrangement uses TRBV19 and TRBJ2-5; D may be TRBD1 (5 bases). The CDR3 contains 12 residues. Germline V gene data show CDR1 as LNHDA and CDR2 as SQIVND (reference sequence). V was trimmed by 7 bases and J by 4 bases, leaving 10 bases between them. CDR3 amino acids: CASTQGGETQYF. In DNA form, the CDR3 reads TGTGCCAGTACTCAGGGTGGAGAGACCCAGTACTTC.

The chain links TRBV18 to TRBJ1-5; D is possibly TRBD1 (6 bases). V lost 3 bases and J 5 bases, leaving 11 bases between the germline ends. CDR3 length equals 14 residues. Germline V gives CDR1 KGHSH, CDR2 LQKENI. This CDR3 is CASSPFRTDQPQHF. The CDR3 nucleotides read TGTGCCAGCTCACCCTTCAGGACAGATCAGCCCCAGCATTTT. The whole variable domain, filled in from reference TRBV18 and TRBJ1-5, reads NAGVMQNPRHLVRRRGQEARLRCSPMKGHSHVYWYRQLPEEGLKFMVYLQKENIIDESGMPKERFSAEFPKEGPSILRIQQVVRGDSAAYFCASSPFRTDQPQHFGDGTRLSIL.

This chain joins TRBV19 and TRBJ1-1, with 9 bases fitting TRBD1. CDR3 length: 16 amino acids. V gave up 6 bases and J gave up 0 bases; unmatched junction bases: 8. Germline assignment: CDR1 LNHDA and CDR2 SQIVND (reference sequence). The CDR3 loop is CASSLTGGWMNTEAFF. The CDR3 DNA follows: TGTGCCAGTAGCCTCACAGGGGGCTGGATGAACACTGAAGCTTTCTTT.

In the case of this clone: Other DNA variants within this sample encode the same CDR3. This chain joins TRBV13 and TRBJ1-1; D not certain. Trimming pared 0 bases from V and 0 bases from J, leaving 8 bases between. Looked up from germline, CDR1 is PRHDT and CDR2 is FYEKMQ (reference sequence). This CDR3 is 15 amino acids long. The CDR3 sequence is CASSLGRGLNTEAFF. CDR3 sequence (DNA): TGTGCCAGCAGCTTAGGCCGGGGATTGAACACTGAAGCTTTCTTT.

The V gene is TRBV19, the J gene TRBJ2-3; D might be TRBD1 (6 bases). Germline assignment: CDR1 LNHDA and CDR2 SQIVND (reference sequence). The ends were cut back, 4 bases at V and 2 bases at J, with 13 bases in the middle. The CDR3 spans 15 residues. The CDR3 here is CASSTLQGITDTQYF. The CDR3 bases are TGTGCCAGTAGTACACTACAGGGCATCACAGATACGCAGTATTTT.

The CDR3 here is CASSLNYEQYF. CDR3 sequence (DNA): TGTGCCAGCAGCCTAAACTACGAGCAGTACTTC. This chain uses TRBV11-2 with TRBJ2-7; D ambiguous. The CDR3 has 11 residues. V was trimmed by 5 bases and J by 3 bases, leaving 5 bases between them. Germline V gene lookup returns CDR1 SGHAT and CDR2 FQNNGV.

This clone is a singleton in its sample. This chain joins TRBV2 and TRBJ1-1; 8 nucleotides agree with TRBD1. This CDR3 comprises 15 residues. The germline V gene encodes CDR1 SNHLY and CDR2 FYNNEI. The V gene end was trimmed by 4 bases and the J gene end by 5 bases; junction bases not matched to a gene: 9. The CDR3 region is CASSAPGTGGTEAFF. The CDR3 coding sequence is TGTGCCAGCAGTGCACCCGGGACAGGCGGTACTGAAGCTTTCTTT.

The rearrangement joins TRBV7-9 to TRBJ2-6; D remains unclear. With 5 bases removed from V and 2 bases from J, the gap between germline ends came to 10 bases. This CDR3 spans 15 amino acids. CDR1 is SEHNR and CDR2 is FQNEAQ in the germline V gene (reference sequence). The CDR3 bases are TGTGCCAGCAGCATCGACGGAGCTGGGGCCAACGTCCTGACTTTC. Its translation: CASSIDGAGANVLTF.

This chain joins TRBV28 and TRBJ2-7; D is ambiguous. Germline lookup yields CDR1 MDHEN and CDR2 SYDVKM. The CDR3 has 12 residues. V lost 3 bases and J 4 bases, leaving 7 bases between the germline ends. The CDR3 DNA follows: TGTGCCAGCAGTTTTAAGGGTTACGAGCAGTACTTC. This codes for CASSFKGYEQYF.

The chain combines TRBV6-5 with TRBJ2-3; D possibly corresponds to TRBD2 (6 bases). V lost 7 bases to trimming and J lost 2 bases, with 10 bases between them. Per germline, CDR1 MNHEY and CDR2 SVGAGI. The CDR3 consists of 13 residues. CDR3: CASTAGSTDTQYF. CDR3 in DNA: TGTGCCAGCACGGCGGGGTCCACAGATACGCAGTATTTT.

The genes are TRBV7-9 and TRBJ2-7; D remains unclear. The V end lost 5 bases, the J end lost 3 bases, and 5 bases lay between the germline ends. The CDR3 length is 11 residues. Germline V gene data show CDR1 as SEHNR and CDR2 as FQNEAQ (reference sequence). CDR3 region: CASSTYYEQYF. The CDR3 DNA sequence: TGTGCCAGCAGCACCTACTACGAGCAGTACTTC.

V is TRBV7-9 and J is TRBJ2-1; D possibly corresponds to TRBD2 (6 bases). The CDR3 length is 15 residues. The V and J ends lost 3 bases and 3 bases respectively, with 12 bases between them. Germline V gene data show CDR1 as SEHNR and CDR2 as FQNEAQ (reference sequence). Here the CDR3 reads CASSFVLDYYNEQFF. DNA for the CDR3: TGTGCCAGCAGCTTTGTCTTGGACTACTACAATGAGCAGTTCTTC.

This clone has a single count. The rearrangement links TRBV2 to TRBJ2-7; 8 positions agree with TRBD2. The CDR3 length is 15 residues. The germline CDR1 and CDR2 sequences are SNHLY and FYNNEI. After removal of 7 bases from V and 4 bases from J, the junction contained 12 bases not matched to a gene. DNA of the CDR3: TGTGCCAGCACCGACCCCCGGGAGGGACCATACGAGCAGTACTTC. It codes for CASTDPREGPYEQYF.

The chain uses TRBV5-1 and TRBJ2-2; 12 bases fit TRBD2. The J segment lost 6 bases and the V segment lost 4 bases, leaving 10 bases of the junction unmatched. The CDR3 runs 17 residues. Germline assignment: CDR1 SGHRS and CDR2 YFSETQ. As DNA, the CDR3 is TGCGCCAGCAGCCCCCCACTAGCGGGAGGACTATCCGGGGAGCTGTTTTTT. Encoded protein: CASSPPLAGGLSGELFF.

The J gene is TRBJ2-1, the V gene TRBV7-3; 8 bases are shared with TRBD2. V lost 4 bases, J lost 0 bases, and 2 bases stayed unmatched. The germline V gene has CDR1 SGHTA and CDR2 FQGTGA. There are 15 residues in the CDR3. CDR3 loop: CASSSLAGSYNEQFF. CDR3 bases: TGTGCCAGCAGCTCGCTAGCGGGCTCCTACAATGAGCAGTTCTTC.

The chain has TRBV25-1 and TRBJ2-3; the match to TRBD2 covers 11 bases. Germline trimming cut 1 base from V and 4 bases from J; bases unmatched to any gene: 4. Germline V lookup: CDR1 MGHDK, CDR2 SYGVNS. The CDR3 sequence is 16 residues long. This CDR3 is CASSEWTSGQPDTQYF. Here the CDR3 DNA reads TGTGCCAGCAGTGAATGGACTAGCGGGCAACCAGATACGCAGTATTTT.

This chain joins TRBV7-9 and TRBJ2-7; no firm D call. CDR1 and CDR2 from the germline V gene are SEHNR and FQNEAQ (reference sequence). The CDR3 is 14 residues long. V gave up 5 bases and J gave up 3 bases, with 14 bases separating them. The CDR3 loop reads CASSPRTDNYEQYF. Here the CDR3 DNA reads TGTGCCAGCAGCCCCCGGACGGATAACTACGAGCAGTACTTC.

V gene TRBV29-1 combines with J gene TRBJ1-4; TRBD1 matches at 7 bases. Germline CDR1 and CDR2: SQVTM and ANQGSEA. There are 16 residues in the CDR3. Trimming took 6 bases from V and 7 from J; bases not matched to a gene: 17. CDR3 residues: CSVQTHLQGTGEKLFF. The DNA for the CDR3 is TGCAGCGTCCAGACACACCTACAGGGGACGGGTGAAAAACTGTTTTTT. Filled out from reference TRBV29-1 and TRBJ1-4, the complete variable domain reads SAVISQKPSRDICQRGTSLTIQCQVDSQVTMMFWYRQQPGQSLTLIATANQGSEATYESGFVIDKFPISRPNLTFSTLTVSNMSPEDSSIYLCSVQTHLQGTGEKLFFGSGTQLSVL.

This rearrangement joins TRBV15 to TRBJ2-2; D is perhaps TRBD1 (5 bases). This CDR3 has 17 amino acids. V shed 0 bases and J shed 1 base, with 12 bases lying between them. Per the germline V gene, CDR1 is LNHNV and CDR2 is YYDKDF (reference sequence). The CDR3 coding sequence is TGTGCCACCAGCAGAGATTTTGCGACAGTGAACACCGGGGAGCTGTTTTTT. Translated, it gives CATSRDFATVNTGELFF.

V is TRBV30 and J is TRBJ2-7; D possibly corresponds to TRBD1 (6 bases). CDR1 and CDR2 from the germline V gene are GTSNPN and SVGIG (reference sequence). The CDR3 runs 15 residues. Trimming stripped 2 bases from V and 7 bases from J, with 21 bases between. The chain's CDR3 is CAWSPLGQGMGEQYF. The CDR3 DNA is TGTGCCTGGAGTCCGCTGGGGCAGGGGATGGGGGAGCAGTACTTC. The full variable domain, in which reference TRBV30 and TRBJ2-7 provide the parts outside the CDR3, is SQTIHQWPATLVQPVGSPLSLECTVEGTSNPNLYWYRQAAGRGLQLLFYSVGIGQISSEVPQNLSASRPQDRQFILSSKKLLLSDSGFYLCAWSPLGQGMGEQYFGPGTRLTVT.

The V and J genes are TRBV7-6 and TRBJ2-1, with TRBD2 matching over 10 bases. There are 15 residues in the CDR3. Germline CDR1 and CDR2: SGHVS and FNYEAQ. The junction had 2 bases not matched to a gene; V was cut back by 2 bases and J by 4 bases. The CDR3 DNA reads TGTGCCAGCAGCTTAACGACTAGCGGGTACAATGAGCAGTTCTTC. Protein: CASSLTTSGYNEQFF. Full variable domain (outside the CDR3, taken from reference TRBV7-6 and TRBJ2-1): GAGVSQSPRYKVTKRGQDVALRCDPISGHVSLYWYRQALGQGPEFLTYFNYEAQQDKSGLPNDRFSAERPEGSISTLTIQRTEQRDSAMYRCASSLTTSGYNEQFFGPGTRLTVL.

V gene TRBV29-1 combines with J gene TRBJ2-7; perhaps TRBD2 as D (5 bases). Trimming stripped 6 bases from V and 8 bases from J, with 14 bases between. The germline V gene encodes CDR1 SQVTM and CDR2 ANQGSEA. The CDR3 length is 11 residues. CDR3 protein: CSVDTSSQQYF. Here the CDR3 DNA reads TGCAGCGTCGATACATCTAGCCAGCAGTACTTC.

CDR3: CASSPDGVHEQYF. In DNA, the CDR3 is TGCGCCAGCAGCCCCGACGGGGTTCACGAGCAGTACTTC. V is TRBV4-3 and J is TRBJ2-7; weak D call: TRBD2 (5 bases). The CDR3 has 13 residues. V gave up 4 bases and J gave up 5 bases, with 12 bases separating them. Germline V CDR1 and CDR2: LGHNA, YSLEER.

The chain carries TRBV15 and TRBJ2-3; no definite D call. In germline, CDR1 is LNHNV, CDR2 YYDKDF (reference sequence). The CDR3 loop spans 12 amino acids. V shed 6 bases and J shed 7 bases, with 11 bases lying between them. The CDR3 sequence is CATRDHGYTQYF. Written as DNA, the CDR3 is TGTGCCACCAGGGACCATGGTTATACGCAGTATTTT.

This chain joins TRBV5-1 and TRBJ1-5, with 8 bases fitting TRBD1. Trimming removed 4 bases from V and 2 bases from J; junction bases left unmatched: 8. This CDR3 has 16 amino acids. CDR1 is SGHRS, CDR2 YFSETQ, per germline. The CDR3 DNA follows: TGCGCCAGCAGCCCCGGACAGGGTATAGGCAATCAGCCCCAGCATTTT. This translates into CASSPGQGIGNQPQHF.

The chain is built from TRBV25-1 and TRBJ2-1; tentative D call: TRBD2 (6 bases). The V end lost 4 bases, the J end lost 0 bases, and 10 bases lay between the germline ends. The CDR3 covers 15 residues. CDR1 and CDR2 (germline): MGHDK, SYGVNS. CDR3 amino acids: CASSGRETSYNEQFF. CDR3 sequence (DNA): TGTGCCAGCAGTGGCCGGGAGACCTCCTACAATGAGCAGTTCTTC.